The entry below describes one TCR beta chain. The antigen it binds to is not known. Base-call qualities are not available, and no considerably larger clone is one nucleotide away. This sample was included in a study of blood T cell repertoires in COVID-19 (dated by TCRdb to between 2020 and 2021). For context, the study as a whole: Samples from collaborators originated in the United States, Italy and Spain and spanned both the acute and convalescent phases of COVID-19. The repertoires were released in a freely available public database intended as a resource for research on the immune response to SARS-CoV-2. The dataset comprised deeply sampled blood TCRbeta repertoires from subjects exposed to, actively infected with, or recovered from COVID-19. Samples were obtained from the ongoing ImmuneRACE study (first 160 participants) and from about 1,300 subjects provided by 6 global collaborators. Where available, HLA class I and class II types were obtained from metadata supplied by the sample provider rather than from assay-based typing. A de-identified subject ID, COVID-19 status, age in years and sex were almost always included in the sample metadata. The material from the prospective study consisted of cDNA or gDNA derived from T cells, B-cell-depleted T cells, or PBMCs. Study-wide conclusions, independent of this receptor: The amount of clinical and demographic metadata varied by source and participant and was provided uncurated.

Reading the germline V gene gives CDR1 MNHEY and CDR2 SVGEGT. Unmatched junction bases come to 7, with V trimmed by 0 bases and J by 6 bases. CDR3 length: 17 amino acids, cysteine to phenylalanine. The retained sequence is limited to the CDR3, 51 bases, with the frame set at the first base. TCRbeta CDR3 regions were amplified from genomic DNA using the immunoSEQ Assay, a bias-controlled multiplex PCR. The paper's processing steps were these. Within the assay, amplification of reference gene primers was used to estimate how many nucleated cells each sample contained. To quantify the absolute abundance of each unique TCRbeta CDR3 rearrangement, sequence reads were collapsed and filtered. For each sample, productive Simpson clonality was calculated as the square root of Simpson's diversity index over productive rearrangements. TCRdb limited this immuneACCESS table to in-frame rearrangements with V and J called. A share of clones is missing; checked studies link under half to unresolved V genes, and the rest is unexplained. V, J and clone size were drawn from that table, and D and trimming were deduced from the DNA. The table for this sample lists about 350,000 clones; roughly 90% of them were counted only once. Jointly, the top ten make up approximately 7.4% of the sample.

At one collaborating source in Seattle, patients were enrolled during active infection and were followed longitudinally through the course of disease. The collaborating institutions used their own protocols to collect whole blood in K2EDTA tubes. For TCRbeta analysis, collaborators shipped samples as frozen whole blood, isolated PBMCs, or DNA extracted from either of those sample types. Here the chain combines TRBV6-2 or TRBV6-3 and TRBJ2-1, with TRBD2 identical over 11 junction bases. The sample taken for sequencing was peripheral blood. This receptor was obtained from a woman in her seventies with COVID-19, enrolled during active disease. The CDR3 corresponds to CASSYSQVSGGANEQFF. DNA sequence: TGTGCCAGCAGTTACTCGCAGGTTAGCGGGGGGGCCAATGAGCAGTTCTTC.